This TCR beta chain was recovered during a study of metastatic and nonmetastatic thyroid tumors. Germline lookup yields CDR1 DFQATT and CDR2 SNEGSKA (reference sequence). Trimming shortened V by 1 base and J by 2 bases, and 9 bases separated the two germline ends. The CDR3 totals 13 residues. This clone counts as medium-sized. Treatment of any kind had been given to no patient before thyroid surgery. How the authors handled the data: In papillary thyroid cancer, a distant-metastasis classifier was built using CDR3 differences across clinicopathological groups. TCRdb re-processed the PCR reads through MiXCR. The V and J calls, along with clone size, are taken from TCRdb and not from the paper's own processing. Of 15,000 to 20,000 clones listed, about 24% are singletons.

This rearrangement joins TRBV20-1 to TRBJ2-7; perhaps TRBD1 as D (6 bases). The sequenced sample was adjacent normal tissue. The source is a female donor with papillary thyroid cancer or a benign thyroid nodule (not recorded which). Some clones in this sample may be carry-over from other donors' samples. CDR3 protein: CSARVRQAYEQYF. The DNA of the CDR3 is TGCAGTGCTAGAGTACGACAGGCCTACGAGCAGTACTTC.